The clone carrying this TCR beta chain has just one count. Under the authors' procedure: Estimates of nucleated cell counts were drawn from the amplification of reference gene primers. Sequenced by immunoSEQ multiplex PCR; TCRdb stores in-frame clones only, minus some. V and J calls and clone size are those listed in that table; D and trimming were worked out from the DNA. Here the sample spans some 500,000 clones, 70% to 90% being singletons. This CDR3 has 12 residues. The sample belongs to a study of blood T cell repertoires in COVID-19. Study summary: Sources were T cells, B-cell-depleted T cells, or PBMCs; the material itself was cDNA or gDNA.

Enrollees, roughly 18 to 89 years old, lived in 24 US areas. Cohort placement rested on clinical history that participants reported themselves. The chain is built from TRBV21-1 and TRBJ1-2; whether TRBD1, the table's D call, matches the DNA was not checked. TRBV21-1 corresponds to a pseudogene. This receptor was taken from a woman between 35 and 50 years old who had recovered from COVID-19. The source material was PBMCs or T cells enriched from blood (not recorded which). CDR3 region: CASRTGLWGYTF. The CDR3 DNA sequence: TGTGCCAGCAGGACAGGGCTTTGGGGCTACACCTTC.